The entry below gives a single T cell receptor beta chain sequence along with its context. Sequencing was performed with immunoSEQ multiplex PCR; in TCRdb, only in-frame clones are kept and a portion is missing. The table includes approximately 220,000 clones, more than 75% detected once. The sample is drawn from a study of cytomegalovirus exposure and HLA in healthy donors. Trimming took 4 bases from V and 6 from J; bases not matched to a gene: 1. CDR3 length: 14 residues. CDR1 and CDR2 from the germline V gene are SNHLY and FYNNEI. This chain connects TRBV2 to TRBJ2-2; 11 bases are a match to TRBD1. The TCR comes from a man aged 18 to 35 in good health and CMV-seronegative. Sample: PBMCs. The CDR3 nucleotides read TGTGCCAGCAGTGGGGACAGGGGGGCCGGGGAGCTGTTTTTT. Translation: CASSGDRGAGELFF.